A selection of T cell receptor beta chains follows, all from one sample in a study of CD8+ T cells in alopecia areata. This table comes from immunoSEQ multiplex PCR, and its TCRdb copy is limited to in-frame clones, with some not included. The profile covers a few hundred thousand clones, with about 60% appearing a single time and about 0.93% taken by the ten largest. The input for sequencing was CD4+ T cells sorted from blood, taken at approximately week 51, from a patient treated with tofacitinib. The receptors stem from a human donor with alopecia areata. The CDR3 runs from the conserved cysteine through the conserved F or W. A D gene is named only where the DNA matches it firmly. Clone sizes are given selectively: once, few, many, or a class where the clone is expanded.

j_call clone_size v_call d_call cdr3_aa cdr3_nt
TRBJ1-5 - TRBV7-2 - CASSLGGRAGSNQPQHF TGTGCCAGCAGCTTAGGGGGCAGGGCGGGTAGCAATCAGCCCCAGCATTTT
TRBJ1-1 few TRBV10-3 TRBD1 CAISGQGTEAFF TGTGCCATCAGTGGACAGGGGACTGAAGCTTTCTTT
TRBJ1-2 - TRBV25-1 - CASETSGIGYTF TGTGCCAGCGAGACATCGGGGATAGGCTACACCTTC
TRBJ2-1 - TRBV11-2 - CASSLGVVSGNEQFF TGTGCCAGCAGCTTAGGAGTTGTGTCGGGCAATGAGCAGTTCTTC
TRBJ1-1 - TRBV7-2 - CASSSESAINTEAFF TGTGCCAGCAGCTCCGAATCGGCGATCAACACTGAAGCTTTCTTT
TRBJ1-5 - TRBV19 TRBD1 CASSTTGGFQPQHF TGTGCCAGTAGTACGACAGGGGGCTTTCAGCCCCAGCATTTT
TRBJ2-1 - TRBV7-3 - CASSRGGHTSNEQFF TGTGCCAGCAGCCGGGGCGGCCACACCTCTAATGAGCAGTTCTTC
TRBJ1-6 - TRBV11-2 - CASSPSIADSPLHF TGTGCCAGCAGCCCCAGTATTGCGGATTCACCCCTCCACTTT
TRBJ1-2 - TRBV5-6 TRBD1 CASSSDREDGYTF TGTGCCAGCAGCTCGGACAGGGAGGATGGCTACACCTTC
TRBJ2-5 few TRBV6-7 - CASSYRGQETQYF TGTGCCAGCAGTTACAGGGGGCAAGAGACCCAGTACTTC
TRBJ1-6 - TRBV25-1 - CASSESQGYNSPLHF TGTGCCAGCAGTGAATCCCAGGGGTATAATTCACCCCTCCACTTT
TRBJ1-2 - TRBV4-3 - CASSQDGGGARYGYTF TGCGCCAGCAGCCAAGATGGCGGGGGCGCTCGCTATGGCTACACCTTC
TRBJ2-7 - TRBV11-2 - CASRPPSTYEQYF TGTGCCAGCAGGCCCCCCTCGACCTACGAGCAGTACTTC
TRBJ1-5 few TRBV18 - CASSPLAGSDQPQHF TGTGCCAGCTCACCACTTGCGGGTTCCGATCAGCCCCAGCATTTT
TRBJ2-1 - TRBV7-3 TRBD2 CASSPRLAGDNEQFF TGTGCCAGCAGCCCCCGACTAGCGGGGGACAATGAGCAGTTCTTC
TRBJ2-1 many TRBV27 TRBD2 CASSRLAANNEQFF TGTGCCAGCAGTAGGCTAGCGGCAAACAATGAGCAGTTCTTC
TRBJ2-1 few TRBV11-2 - CASSFLGTYPSEQFF TGTGCCAGCAGCTTCCTCGGGACTTACCCAAGTGAGCAGTTCTTC
TRBJ2-5 - TRBV19 TRBD1 CASTRDSRETQYF TGTGCCAGTACCCGGGACAGTCGAGAGACCCAGTACTTC
TRBJ2-1 - TRBV2 - CASNSYLNNEQFF TGTGCCAGCAATTCTTACCTAAACAATGAGCAGTTCTTC
TRBJ2-5 once TRBV7-2 - CASSGSPRGETQYF TGTGCCAGCAGCGGTAGCCCCCGGGGAGAGACCCAGTACTTC
TRBJ2-5 few TRBV6-6 - CASSYKETQYF TGTGCCAGCAGTTATAAAGAGACCCAGTACTTC
TRBJ2-1 few TRBV27 TRBD2 CASSPRTPMKTSGGASRQFF TGTGCCAGCAGTCCCCGTACCCCCATGAAGACTAGCGGGGGGGCGAGTCGTCAGTTCTTC
TRBJ2-5 - TRBV29-1 - CSVSRGQGETQYF TGCAGCGTTTCCAGGGGCCAGGGGGAGACCCAGTACTTC
TRBJ2-7 - TRBV29-1 TRBD1 CSVGQGRSADEQYF TGCAGCGTTGGACAGGGGAGGTCCGCCGACGAGCAGTACTTC
TRBJ1-2 - TRBV2 - CASSPQGYGYTF TGTGCCAGCAGTCCACAGGGCTATGGCTACACCTTC
TRBJ2-2 - TRBV30 - CAWSVKQHTGELFF TGTGCCTGGAGTGTAAAACAGCACACCGGGGAGCTGTTTTTT
TRBJ2-7 - TRBV19 - CASSQETPNYEQYF TGTGCCAGTTCCCAGGAGACTCCTAACTACGAGCAGTACTTC
TRBJ2-2 - TRBV4-1 - CASSPLGPTGELFF TGCGCCAGCAGCCCCCTGGGACCAACCGGGGAGCTGTTTTTT
TRBJ2-3 - TRBV15 - CATSRRGVADTQYF TGTGCCACCAGCAGGCGCGGGGTTGCAGATACGCAGTATTTT
TRBJ2-6 - TRBV23-1 TRBD1 CASSRSGTEGSGANVLTF TGCGCCAGCAGTCGTTCCGGGACAGAGGGCTCTGGGGCCAACGTCCTGACTTTC
TRBJ2-1 - TRBV5-1 - CASSLESNNEQFF TGCGCCAGCAGCTTGGAATCGAACAATGAGCAGTTCTTC
TRBJ1-2 few TRBV25-1 - CASSRGNYGYTF TGTGCCAGCAGCCGCGGCAACTATGGCTACACCTTC
TRBJ2-6 few TRBV7-2 TRBD2 CASSSGEGGANVLTF TGTGCCAGCAGCTCCGGGGAGGGTGGGGCCAACGTCCTGACTTTC
TRBJ2-5 - TRBV5-1 - CASSRKWEETQYF TGCGCCAGCAGCCGAAAATGGGAAGAGACCCAGTACTTC
TRBJ2-7 once TRBV18 TRBD1 CASSPGQKVYEQYF TGTGCCAGCTCACCGGGACAGAAGGTCTACGAGCAGTACTTC
TRBJ2-1 - TRBV30 - CAWSRGGTGDEQFF TGTGCCTGGAGTCGAGGGGGGACTGGGGATGAGCAGTTCTTC
TRBJ1-1 - TRBV10-3 - CAIRSRLLGADEAFF TGTGCCATCAGATCTCGTCTCCTGGGGGCGGATGAAGCTTTCTTT
TRBJ1-5 - TRBV21-1 - CASSKRGSNQPQHF TGTGCCAGCAGCAAAAGAGGTTCAAATCAGCCCCAGCATTTT
TRBJ1-1 - TRBV7-9 - CASSLAQNTEAFF TGTGCCAGCAGCTTAGCGCAGAACACTGAAGCTTTCTTT
TRBJ1-3 - TRBV11-3 - CASSSGRPGNTIYF TGTGCCAGCAGCTCCGGGAGGCCCGGAAACACCATATATTTT
TRBJ2-1 once TRBV10-3 - CATGIEPYNEQFF TGTGCCACGGGGATAGAGCCCTACAATGAGCAGTTCTTC
TRBJ2-3 - TRBV20-1 - CSARVTDTQYF TGCAGTGCTAGAGTTACAGATACGCAGTATTTT
TRBJ2-5 - TRBV9 TRBD1 CASSPPGTGEETQYF TGTGCCAGCAGCCCTCCCGGGACAGGGGAAGAGACCCAGTACTTC
TRBJ2-7 few TRBV7-2 - CASSPLGVYEQYF TGTGCCAGCAGCCCCCTAGGGGTTTACGAGCAGTACTTC
TRBJ2-2 - TRBV12-5 - CASGGSTGELFF TGTGCTAGTGGCGGGAGTACCGGGGAGCTGTTTTTT
TRBJ2-4 - TRBV29-1 TRBD2 CSVGAGGQNIQYF TGCAGCGTTGGGGCGGGGGGCCAAAACATTCAGTACTTC
TRBJ2-1 - TRBV29-1 - CSVWESLNEQFF TGCAGCGTTTGGGAGAGCCTCAATGAGCAGTTCTTC
TRBJ1-1 - TRBV25-1 TRBD1 CASRGTGTNTEAFF TGTGCCAGCAGGGGGACAGGGACGAACACTGAAGCTTTCTTT
TRBJ2-6 few TRBV7-2 - CASSQVWGTPSGANVLTF TGTGCCAGCAGCCAGGTTTGGGGAACGCCCTCTGGGGCCAACGTCCTGACTTTC
TRBJ1-2 few TRBV6-5 - CATERANYGYTF TGTGCCACCGAGCGGGCAAACTATGGCTACACCTTC
TRBJ2-3 - TRBV5-1 - CASSRAGLGDTQYF TGCGCCAGCAGCCGTGCGGGGCTGGGAGATACGCAGTATTTT
TRBJ1-1 - TRBV7-8 - CASSATEAFF TGTGCCAGCAGCGCTACTGAAGCTTTCTTT
TRBJ1-6 few TRBV30 TRBD1 CAWRGQGAFSPLHF TGTGCCTGGAGGGGACAGGGGGCATTTTCACCCCTCCACTTT
TRBJ2-7 - TRBV29-1 - CSATVGDVYEQYF TGCAGCGCCACCGTGGGGGATGTCTACGAGCAGTACTTC
TRBJ2-3 - TRBV7-6 - CASSLNEDTQYF TGTGCCAGCAGCCTAAACGAGGATACGCAGTATTTT
TRBJ2-5 - TRBV29-1 TRBD2 CSARTSEETQYF TGCAGCGCACGGACTAGCGAAGAGACCCAGTACTTC
TRBJ2-2 - TRBV11-2 - CASSPLSAFANTGELFF TGTGCCAGCAGCCCCTTATCGGCCTTCGCGAACACCGGGGAGCTGTTTTTT
TRBJ2-7 - TRBV9 - CASSVGGYEQYF TGTGCCAGCAGCGTAGGGGGCTACGAGCAGTACTTC